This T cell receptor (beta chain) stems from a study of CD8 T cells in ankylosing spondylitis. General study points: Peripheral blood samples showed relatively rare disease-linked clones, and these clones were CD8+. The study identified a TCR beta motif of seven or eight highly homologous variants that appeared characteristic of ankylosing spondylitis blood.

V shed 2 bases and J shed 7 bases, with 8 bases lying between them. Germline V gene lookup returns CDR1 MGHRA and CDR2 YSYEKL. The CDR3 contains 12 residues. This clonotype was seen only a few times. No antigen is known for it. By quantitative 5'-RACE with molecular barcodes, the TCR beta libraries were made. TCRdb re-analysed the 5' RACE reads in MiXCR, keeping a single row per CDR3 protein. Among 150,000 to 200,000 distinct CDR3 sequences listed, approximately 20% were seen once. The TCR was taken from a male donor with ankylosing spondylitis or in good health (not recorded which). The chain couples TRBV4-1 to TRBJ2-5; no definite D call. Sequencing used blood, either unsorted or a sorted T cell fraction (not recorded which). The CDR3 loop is CASSQFSGTQYF. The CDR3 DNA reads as TGCGCCAGCAGCCAATTCTCCGGGACCCAGTACTTC.